This T cell receptor beta chain was captured by sequencing in a study of siplizumab effects on memory and regulatory T cells. Germline-derived CDR1 and CDR2 are SGHDT and YYEEEE. V lost 2 bases and J lost 0, with 9 bases in between. This CDR3 contains 15 residues. Assay used: immunoSEQ multiplex PCR; TCRdb lists only in-frame clones, some missing. This sample has around 97,000 clones; roughly 94% occur once, and the top ten carry roughly 1.3%. Sequencing was performed on non-Treg CD4+ T cells sorted from blood. The clonotype originates from a human donor in good health. V and J are TRBV5-6 and TRBJ2-1; a weak D match, TRBD2 (6 bases). The CDR3, as DNA: TGTGCCAGCAGCTTAGCGGGCAGCTCCTACAATGAGCAGTTCTTC. Protein: CASSLAGSSYNEQFF. The whole variable domain, filled in from reference TRBV5-6 and TRBJ2-1, reads DAGVTQSPTHLIKTRGQQVTLRCSPKSGHDTVSWYQQALGQGPQFIFQYYEEEERQRGNFPDRFSGHQFPNYSSELNVNALLLGDSALYLCASSLAGSSYNEQFFGPGTRLTVL.